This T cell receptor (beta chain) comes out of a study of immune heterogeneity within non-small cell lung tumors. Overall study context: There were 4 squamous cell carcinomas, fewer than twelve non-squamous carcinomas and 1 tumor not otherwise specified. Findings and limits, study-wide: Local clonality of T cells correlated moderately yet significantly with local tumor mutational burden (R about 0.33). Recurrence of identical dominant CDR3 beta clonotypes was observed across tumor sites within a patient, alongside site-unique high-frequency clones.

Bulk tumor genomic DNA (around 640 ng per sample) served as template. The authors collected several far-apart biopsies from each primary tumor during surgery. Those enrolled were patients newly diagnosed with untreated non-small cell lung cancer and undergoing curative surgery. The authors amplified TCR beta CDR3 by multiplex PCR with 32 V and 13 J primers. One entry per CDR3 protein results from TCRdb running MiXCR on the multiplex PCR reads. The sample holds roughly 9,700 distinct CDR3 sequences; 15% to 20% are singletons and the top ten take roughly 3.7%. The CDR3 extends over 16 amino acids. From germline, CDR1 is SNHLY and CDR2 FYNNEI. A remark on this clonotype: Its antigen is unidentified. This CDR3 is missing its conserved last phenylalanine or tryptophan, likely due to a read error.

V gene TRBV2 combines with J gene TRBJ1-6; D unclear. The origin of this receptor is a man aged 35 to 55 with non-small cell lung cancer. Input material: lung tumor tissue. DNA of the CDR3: TGTGCCAGCAGTGAGGAGGTTCCGCGTTATAATCCACCCCTCCACTCT. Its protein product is CASSEEVPRYNPPLHS.